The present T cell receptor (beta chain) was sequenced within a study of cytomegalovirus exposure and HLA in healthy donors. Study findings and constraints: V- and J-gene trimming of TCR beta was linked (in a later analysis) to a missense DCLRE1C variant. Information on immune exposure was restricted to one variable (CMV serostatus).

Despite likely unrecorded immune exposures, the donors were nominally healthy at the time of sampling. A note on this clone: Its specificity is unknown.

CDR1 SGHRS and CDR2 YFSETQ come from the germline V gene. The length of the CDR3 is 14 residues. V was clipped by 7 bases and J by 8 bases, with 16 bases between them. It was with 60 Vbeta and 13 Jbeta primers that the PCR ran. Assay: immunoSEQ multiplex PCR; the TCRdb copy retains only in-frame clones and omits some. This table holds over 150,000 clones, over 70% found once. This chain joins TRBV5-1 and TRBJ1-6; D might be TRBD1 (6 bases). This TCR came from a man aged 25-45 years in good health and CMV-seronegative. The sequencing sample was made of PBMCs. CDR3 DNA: TGCGCCAGCGGGACGGGACAATCCGATTCACCCCTCCACTTT. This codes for CASGTGQSDSPLHF.